These 12 T cell receptor beta chains were all obtained from the same sample, sequenced in a study of T cell responses to AZD1222 COVID-19 vaccine. Sequenced by immunoSEQ multiplex PCR; TCRdb stores in-frame clones only, minus some. The sample has around 150,000 clones, less than 95% seen once; the top ten hold 5% to 6.5%. This specimen consisted of peripheral blood, obtained 28 days after the second AZD1222 dose. Receptors were obtained from an adult who received the AZD1222 COVID-19 vaccine.

The genes are TRBV18 and TRBJ2-5; 7 nucleotides align to TRBD1. J gave up 4 bases and V 2 bases, and 4 bases lay outside the gene matches. Germline V gene lookup returns CDR1 KGHSH and CDR2 LQKENI. The CDR3 has 14 residues. The CDR3: CASSPGTVGETQYF. The CDR3 DNA sequence: TGTGCCAGCTCACCAGGGACAGTTGGAGAGACCCAGTACTTC.

The chain employs TRBV5-1 and TRBJ1-1; D gene unclear. Germline-derived CDR1 and CDR2 are SGHRS and YFSETQ. This CDR3 region has 13 residues. V was trimmed by 3 bases and J by 5 bases, leaving 11 bases between them. CDR3 loop: CASSSPGVTEAFF. The CDR3 DNA sequence: TGCGCCAGCAGCTCGCCAGGTGTGACTGAAGCTTTCTTT.

The chain employs TRBV12-3 or TRBV12-4 and TRBJ2-5, with D unclear. The CDR3 sequence is 12 residues long. V gave up 7 bases and J gave up 5 bases, with 11 bases separating them. CDR3 sequence: CASTTRAETQYF. The CDR3 DNA follows: TGTGCCAGCACCACCCGAGCCGAGACCCAGTACTTC.

This rearrangement joins TRBV14 to TRBJ1-4, with 10 bases identical to TRBD1. CDR3 length equals 14 residues. CDR1 is SGHDN, CDR2 FVKESK, per germline. V gave up 6 bases and J gave up 8 bases; unmatched junction bases: 6. DNA of the CDR3: TGTGCCAGCAGTCCCCGGACAGGGGGAGAAAAACTGTTTTTT. Its translation: CASSPRTGGEKLFF. Variable domain in full (rest from reference TRBV14 and TRBJ1-4): EAGVTQFPSHSVIEKGQTVTLRCDPISGHDNLYWYRRVMGKEIKFLLHFVKESKQDESGMPNNRFLAERTGGTYSTLKVQPAELEDSGVYFCASSPRTGGEKLFFGSGTQLSVL.

The gene calls are TRBV29-1 and TRBJ1-4, with a possible D match to TRBD1 (6 bases). Germline values: CDR1 SQVTM, CDR2 ANQGSEA. The CDR3 consists of 13 residues. V lost 5 bases and J 4 bases, leaving 11 bases between the germline ends. DNA for the CDR3: TGCAGCGTTCAGTGGGGGCTTAATGAAAAACTGTTTTTT. As protein: CSVQWGLNEKLFF.

The chain is built from TRBV5-1 and TRBJ1-2, with D possibly matching TRBD1 (5 bases). V lost 3 bases, J lost 3 bases, and 15 bases lay in between. Germline lookup yields CDR1 SGHRS and CDR2 YFSETQ. This CDR3 is built from 15 residues. The CDR3 loop reads CASSSAQEGYYGYTF. The CDR3 DNA reads as TGCGCCAGCAGCTCGGCACAGGAGGGATACTATGGCTACACCTTC.

V is TRBV27 and J is TRBJ1-4; D is perhaps TRBD1 (6 bases). Trimming pared 2 bases from V and 7 bases from J, leaving 11 bases between. Germline V lookup: CDR1 MNHEY, CDR2 SMNVEV (reference sequence). This CDR3 has 14 residues. The chain's CDR3 is CASSLQGLGEKLFF. CDR3 DNA: TGTGCCAGCAGTTTACAGGGGTTGGGTGAAAAACTGTTTTTT.

The genes are TRBV30 and TRBJ1-2; TRBD1 agrees at 7 bases. The length of the CDR3 is 14 residues. Germline assignment: CDR1 GTSNPN and CDR2 SVGIG (reference sequence). The junction had 11 bases not matched to a gene; V was cut back by 5 bases and J by 5 bases. The CDR3 protein is CAWFRGGVGYGYTF. DNA of the CDR3: TGTGCCTGGTTCAGGGGGGGGGTTGGATATGGCTACACCTTC. Full variable domain (missing parts from reference TRBV30 and TRBJ1-2): SQTIHQWPATLVQPVGSPLSLECTVEGTSNPNLYWYRQAAGRGLQLLFYSVGIGQISSEVPQNLSASRPQDRQFILSSKKLLLSDSGFYLCAWFRGGVGYGYTFGSGTRLTVV.

The chain joins TRBV3-1 (or the pseudogene TRBV3-2) to TRBJ2-5, with TRBD2 matching over 9 bases. Per germline, CDR1 LGHDT and CDR2 YNNKEL (reference sequence). This CDR3 contains 16 residues. The V gene end was trimmed by 4 bases and the J gene end by 8 bases; junction bases not matched to a gene: 14. CDR3 region: CASSRTLEAGGGTQYF. The CDR3 DNA reads TGTGCCAGCAGCCGGACATTGGAAGCGGGGGGTGGCACCCAGTACTTC.

The rearrangement joins TRBV3-1 (or the pseudogene TRBV3-2) to TRBJ1-3; D is undetermined. Germline-derived CDR1 and CDR2 are LGHDT and YNNKEL (reference sequence). The V and J ends lost 0 bases and 3 bases respectively, with 9 bases between them. The CDR3 is made up of 15 amino acids. The DNA of the CDR3 is TGTGCCAGCAGCCAAGAAGGTTCCATTGGAAACACCATATATTTT. Its protein product is CASSQEGSIGNTIYF.

The chain links TRBV5-4 to TRBJ2-7; D gene uncertain. Per the germline V gene, CDR1 is SGHNT and CDR2 is YYREEE (reference sequence). The CDR3 runs 13 residues. Trimming shortened V by 0 bases and J by 5 bases, and 9 bases separated the two germline ends. CDR3 sequence reads: CASSLEWQNEQYF. The CDR3 nucleotides read TGTGCCAGCAGCTTGGAATGGCAGAACGAGCAGTACTTC.

The V and J genes are TRBV5-1 and TRBJ1-6; D unresolved. The germline V gene has CDR1 SGHRS and CDR2 YFSETQ. V was pared by 3 bases and J by 10 bases, with 11 bases between. This CDR3 comprises 13 residues. The CDR3, as DNA: TGCGCCAGCAGCTCGTCGACTAACTCACCCCTCCACTTT. Translation: CASSSSTNSPLHF.